This T cell receptor beta chain is from a study of T cell changes during pregnancy in multiple sclerosis. The method was immunoSEQ multiplex PCR; TCRdb's version includes in-frame clones alone and lacks a portion of them. The sample carries tens of thousands of clones, 80% to 85% recorded once. The material sequenced was CD4+ T cells from peripheral blood mononuclear cells, taken before pregnancy. The sequence came from a female donor with multiple sclerosis, enrolled in a pregnancy study.

The CDR3 DNA reads TGTGCCAGTAGTATCTACCAGGGCCCTGAAGCTTTCTTT. Translated, it gives CASSIYQGPEAFF. V and J are TRBV19 and TRBJ1-1, with D possibly matching TRBD1 (5 bases). The CDR3 runs 13 residues. V was pared by 3 bases and J by 6 bases, with 11 bases between. Germline CDR1 and CDR2: LNHDA and SQIVND (reference sequence).